The 6 T cell receptor beta chains given below trace back to one sample, sequenced in a study of response to subunit inactivated influenza vaccine. TCRdb called the RT-PCR reads again in MiXCR, with one record for every CDR3 protein. The sample includes about 650,000 distinct CDR3 sequences, 15% to 19% of them seen just once. This specimen consisted of PBMCs from blood, obtained less than 13 days after vaccination. These TCRs come from a man in his forties or fifties who received an inactivated influenza vaccine.

This rearrangement joins TRBV28 to TRBJ1-6, with a tentative D call TRBD1 (6 bases). This CDR3 has 13 residues. Trimming removed 6 bases at V and 4 bases at J, with 7 bases between. Germline V lookup: CDR1 MDHEN, CDR2 SYDVKM. CDR3 sequence reads: CASRQGYNSPLHF. Written as DNA, the CDR3 is TGTGCCAGCAGACAGGGATATAATTCACCCCTCCACTTT.

V gene TRBV7-2 combines with J gene TRBJ2-7; 8 bases fit TRBD2. The junction had 8 bases not matched to a gene; V was cut back by 5 bases and J by 2 bases. This CDR3 spans 15 amino acids. The germline V gene encodes CDR1 SGHTA and CDR2 FQGNSA. In DNA, the CDR3 is TGTGCCAGCAGCGTCGTACTAGCGGTAACCTACGAGCAGTACTTC. Its protein product is CASSVVLAVTYEQYF.

In its sample, this clonotype was seen many times. The rearrangement joins TRBV7-2 to TRBJ2-1; unclear D gene. The CDR3 is 15 residues long. Trimming took 2 bases from V and 7 from J, leaving 15 bases between them. The V gene's germline CDR1 is SGHTA and CDR2 FQGNSA. The CDR3 DNA is TGTGCCAGCAGCTTATTTGGACGGACCTTGAATGAGCAGTTCTTC. This codes for CASSLFGRTLNEQFF.

This chain uses TRBV6-2 or TRBV6-3 with TRBJ1-2; 7 bases line up with TRBD1. Unmatched junction bases numbered 8, after V lost 6 bases and J lost 4 bases. CDR3 length equals 14 residues. Germline V lookup: CDR1 MNHEY, CDR2 SVGEGT. CDR3 residues: CASSRRGQFYGYTF. CDR3 sequence (DNA): TGTGCCAGCAGCCGACGGGGACAGTTCTATGGCTACACCTTC.

The chain joins TRBV20-1 to TRBJ1-6; D may be TRBD1 (5 bases). The CDR3 sequence is 14 residues long. V lost 4 bases and J 6 bases, leaving 13 bases between the germline ends. The germline V gene encodes CDR1 DFQATT and CDR2 SNEGSKA (reference sequence). CDR3 nucleotides: TGCAGTGCTAACCGGGACCTAAGTAATTCACCCCTCCACTTT. Amino acids: CSANRDLSNSPLHF.

This clonotype was seen a handful of times. The V and J genes are TRBV21-1 and TRBJ1-5; the listed D gene, TRBD1, was not tested against the DNA. TRBV21-1 is assigned pseudogene status. The CDR3 sequence is 19 residues long. Here the CDR3 reads CASSKGGQLKLYSNQPQHF. The CDR3 DNA reads TGTGCCAGCAGCAAAGGGGGACAGCTCAAGCTGTATAGCAATCAGCCCCAGCATTTT.